The next 8 T cell receptor beta chains were all read from a single sample in a study of cytomegalovirus exposure and HLA in healthy donors. Primers for the PCR totalled 60 Vbeta and 13 Jbeta. Clones were sequenced by immunoSEQ multiplex PCR, and TCRdb holds only the in-frame ones, with some missing. The sample shows 130,000 or so clones, about 75% of them seen only once. Sample: PBMCs. The source of these receptors is a man in his forties in good health and CMV-seronegative.

J is TRBJ1-1 and V is TRBV4-3, with 8 bases aligning to TRBD1. The ends lost 0 bases at V and 1 base at J; junction bases unmatched: 7. This CDR3 is 17 amino acids long. Germline-derived CDR1 and CDR2 are LGHNA and YSLEER. In DNA form, the CDR3 reads TGCGCCAGCAGCCAAGATGCAGGGGGCTGGACGAACACTGAAGCTTTCTTT. Its protein product is CASSQDAGGWTNTEAFF.

The genes are TRBV9 and TRBJ1-1; the match to TRBD1 covers 7 bases. Germline V gene data show CDR1 as SGDLS and CDR2 as YYNGEE. This CDR3 comprises 14 residues. Trimming cost V 0 bases and J 9 bases; bases outside gene matches: 8. CDR3 sequence reads: CASSVEGAAVQAFF. Here the CDR3 DNA reads TGTGCCAGCAGCGTAGAGGGGGCAGCCGTTCAAGCTTTCTTT.

The genes are TRBV27 and TRBJ1-4, with 7 bases that match TRBD1. The V segment lost 5 bases and the J segment 5 bases; nucleotides outside the gene matches: 8. From germline, CDR1 is MNHEY and CDR2 SMNVEV (reference sequence). CDR3 length equals 15 residues. CDR3 residues: CASSPPGQRNEKLFF. The CDR3 DNA is TGTGCCAGCAGTCCACCGGGACAGCGAAATGAAAAACTGTTTTTT.

V gene TRBV4-1 combines with J gene TRBJ2-1, with 11 bases fitting TRBD2. The germline CDR1 and CDR2 sequences are MGHRA and YSYEKL. The CDR3 runs to 16 residues. J was trimmed by 7 bases and V by 0 bases; bases with no gene match: 5. The CDR3 DNA is TGCGCCAGCAGCCAAGATAGACTAGCGGGAAGTAATGAGCAGTTCTTC. Translated, it gives CASSQDRLAGSNEQFF.

This clone has a single count. This sequence joins TRBV19 and TRBJ1-4; D may be TRBD1 (6 bases). Trimming left V 4 bases short and J 4 bases short, with 13 bases between. Germline lookup yields CDR1 LNHDA and CDR2 SQIVND (reference sequence). The length of the CDR3 is 15 residues. The CDR3 DNA sequence: TGTGCCAGTAGTACGTTACAGGGAGATAATGAAAAACTGTTTTTT. This codes for CASSTLQGDNEKLFF.

The chain couples TRBV27 to TRBJ1-3; no reliable D call. Germline CDR1 MNHEY, CDR2 SMNVEV (reference sequence). V lost 5 bases and J 0 bases, leaving 8 bases between the germline ends. The length of the CDR3 is 14 residues. CDR3 amino acids: CASSPQNSGNTIYF. CDR3 nucleotides: TGTGCCAGCAGTCCCCAGAACTCTGGAAACACCATATATTTT.

This clone occurred a few times. This chain links TRBV6-6 with TRBJ2-7; weak D call: TRBD2 (5 bases). V was trimmed by 10 bases and J by 3 bases, leaving 13 bases between them. The CDR3 extends over 12 amino acids. Germline CDR1 and CDR2: MNHNY and SVGAGI (reference sequence). CDR3 protein: CATARGLYEQYF. In nucleotides, the CDR3 is TGTGCCACCGCTCGGGGTCTCTACGAGCAGTACTTC.

The chain joins TRBV4-3 to TRBJ2-7, with 8 bases lining up with TRBD1. Per the germline V gene, CDR1 is LGHNA and CDR2 is YSLEER. J lost 8 bases, V lost 0 bases, and 9 bases had no gene match. The CDR3 is 15 amino acids. For the CDR3, the DNA is TGCGCCAGCAGCCAAGACTACCCCGACAGGGGAAAGCAGTACTTC. Its translation is CASSQDYPDRGKQYF.